This is a list of T cell receptor beta chains from one sample in a study of cytomegalovirus exposure and HLA in healthy donors. The assay was immunoSEQ multiplex PCR, and TCRdb's table has in-frame clones only and misses some. Here the sample spans about 160,000 clones, more than 65% being singletons. Sequencing was done on a sample of PBMCs. The source of these receptors is a woman between 50 and 59 years old in good health and CMV-seronegative. Each CDR3 is given with its conserved first and last residue. D genes are given only for firm matches. Some rows have no size entry. The others give once, few or many, or a class for an expanded clone.

length: 14; J: TRBJ1-5; V: TRBV27; size: NA; D: TRBD1; DNA: TGTGCCAGCAGCGTTCACGGACAGGACCAGCCCCAGCATTTT; CDR3: CASSVHGQDQPQHF
length: 16; J: TRBJ1-5; V: TRBV5-6; size: NA; D: NA; DNA: TGTGCCAGCAGCCGCAGGGGTTCCCTTAGCAATCAGCCCCAGCATTTT; CDR3: CASSRRGSLSNQPQHF
length: 15; J: TRBJ2-1; V: TRBV5-5; size: NA; D: NA; DNA: TGTGCCAGCAGCGACCAGGTGAGGGCCTACAATGAGCAGTTCTTC; CDR3: CASSDQVRAYNEQFF
length: 15; J: TRBJ2-7; V: TRBV9; size: once; D: NA; DNA: TGTGCCAGCAGCCCCACTGGCGGGACCTTCGGAGGGCAGTACTTC; CDR3: CASSPTGGTFGGQYF
length: 15; J: TRBJ1-1; V: TRBV7-2; size: NA; D: NA; DNA: TGTGCCAGCAGCTTAGTACGGGGGACGGTCGATCCGGCTTTCTTT; CDR3: CASSLVRGTVDPAFF
length: 13; J: TRBJ2-5; V: TRBV7-3; size: NA; D: NA; DNA: TGTGCCAGCAGCTCCCCTAACCTGGAGACCCAGTACTTC; CDR3: CASSSPNLETQYF
length: 14; J: TRBJ2-1; V: TRBV13; size: NA; D: NA; DNA: TGTGCCAGCAGCCCAGAGGGAGCCTACAATGAGCAGTTCTTC; CDR3: CASSPEGAYNEQFF
length: 16; J: TRBJ1-2; V: TRBV6-5; size: NA; D: TRBD1; DNA: TGTGCCAGCAGTTATTCTATACTGACAGGGTCAGATGGCTACACCTTC; CDR3: CASSYSILTGSDGYTF
length: 16; J: TRBJ2-1; V: TRBV9; size: once; D: NA; DNA: TGTGCCAGCAGCGTAGAGGGGGTCGGGGCGAACAATGAGCAGTTCTTC; CDR3: CASSVEGVGANNEQFF
length: 13; J: TRBJ2-5; V: TRBV9; size: NA; D: NA; DNA: TGTGCCAGCAGCGTAGCCAACCAAGAGACCCAGTACTTC; CDR3: CASSVANQETQYF
length: 13; J: TRBJ1-2; V: TRBV2; size: NA; D: TRBD1; DNA: TGTGCCAGGACAGGGGGACGGGGGGATGGCTACACCTTC; CDR3: CARTGGRGDGYTF
length: 15; J: TRBJ1-2; V: TRBV28; size: NA; D: TRBD1; DNA: TGTGCCAGCAGTTTAGTAGGGGGCGCACACTATGGCTACACCTTC; CDR3: CASSLVGGAHYGYTF
length: 12; J: TRBJ1-2; V: TRBV5-6; size: few; D: TRBD1; DNA: TGTGCCAGCAGCCCGGACAGGAGCGGCTACACCTTC; CDR3: CASSPDRSGYTF
length: 17; J: TRBJ2-1; V: TRBV4-3; size: NA; D: NA; DNA: TGCGCCAGCAGCCAAGTTTCGCACCCGCGAACCGCGGGTGAGCAGTTCTTC; CDR3: CASSQVSHPRTAGEQFF
length: 14; J: TRBJ2-7; V: TRBV7-2; size: few; D: TRBD2; DNA: TGTGCCAGCAGCGAAACTAGCGGGCCCTACGAGCAGTACTTC; CDR3: CASSETSGPYEQYF
length: 14; J: TRBJ2-7; V: TRBV5-8; size: NA; D: NA; DNA: TGTGCCAGCAGCCAACGACAGGGACTCTACGAGCAGTACTTC; CDR3: CASSQRQGLYEQYF
length: 15; J: TRBJ1-2; V: TRBV7-2; size: NA; D: TRBD1; DNA: TGTGCCAGCAGCCCCCGGACAGGGAGGGACTATGGCTACACCTTC; CDR3: CASSPRTGRDYGYTF
length: 13; J: TRBJ2-5; V: TRBV6-1; size: NA; D: TRBD2; DNA: TGTGCCAGCAGTCGAGGACTAGTAGAGGCCCAGTACTTC; CDR3: CASSRGLVEAQYF
length: 16; J: TRBJ2-1; V: TRBV7-3; size: once; D: NA; DNA: TGTGCCAGCAGCTTAGTGTCCGGGGCGGGGCGGAATGAGCAGTTCTTC; CDR3: CASSLVSGAGRNEQFF
length: 14; J: TRBJ1-5; V: TRBV28; size: few; D: TRBD1; DNA: TGTGCCAGCAAGCGGACAGGGGGAGGTCAGCCCCAGCATTTT; CDR3: CASKRTGGGQPQHF
length: 17; J: TRBJ2-2; V: TRBV18; size: NA; D: NA; DNA: TGTGCCAGCTCACCCGGTTTCGGCCGCGGGGCCACCGGGGAGCTGTTTTTT; CDR3: CASSPGFGRGATGELFF
length: 15; J: TRBJ1-1; V: TRBV25-1; size: NA; D: TRBD1; DNA: TGTGCCAGCAGTGGACCAGGGGGCTGGGTCACTGAAGCTTTCTTT; CDR3: CASSGPGGWVTEAFF
length: 14; J: TRBJ2-2; V: TRBV4-3; size: NA; D: NA; DNA: TGCGCCAGCAGCCAAGAGGTCGGGTCCGGGGAGCTGTTTTTT; CDR3: CASSQEVGSGELFF
length: 15; J: TRBJ2-3; V: TRBV7-9; size: NA; D: TRBD2; DNA: TGTGCCAGCAGCTCCGGACTAGCGGGAGGGGATACGCAGTATTTT; CDR3: CASSSGLAGGDTQYF
length: 16; J: TRBJ2-3; V: TRBV4-2; size: NA; D: NA; DNA: TGTGCCAGCAGCCAAGTAGGGTGGGAGTCCCCAGATACGCAGTATTTT; CDR3: CASSQVGWESPDTQYF
length: 16; J: TRBJ2-1; V: TRBV4-3; size: once; D: TRBD2; DNA: TGCGCCAGCAGCCAAGTTTGGCTAGCGGGGGGTTATGAGCAGTTCTTC; CDR3: CASSQVWLAGGYEQFF
length: 13; J: TRBJ1-2; V: TRBV7-9; size: NA; D: TRBD1; DNA: TGTGCCAGCAGCTTACAGGGGGCGAACGGCTACACCTTC; CDR3: CASSLQGANGYTF
length: 15; J: TRBJ2-7; V: TRBV7-2; size: NA; D: TRBD1; DNA: TGTGCCAGCAGCCACACCGGGACAGGGGCATACGAGCAGTACTTC; CDR3: CASSHTGTGAYEQYF
length: 15; J: TRBJ1-5; V: TRBV5-1; size: NA; D: TRBD1; DNA: TGCGCCAGCAGCTTGGTGGGGGACAGAAGGGAGCCCCAGCATTTT; CDR3: CASSLVGDRREPQHF
length: 14; J: TRBJ2-3; V: TRBV4-3; size: few; D: NA; DNA: TGCGCCAGCAGCCAACTCGGACTCACAGATACGCAGTATTTT; CDR3: CASSQLGLTDTQYF
length: 21; J: TRBJ1-1; V: TRBV27; size: NA; D: NA; DNA: TGTGCCAGCAGTTTAGGTAGGGGGGGCGATTTCGTAAAACTTAAGAACACTGAAGCTTTCTTT; CDR3: CASSLGRGGDFVKLKNTEAFF
length: 15; J: TRBJ1-2; V: TRBV6-6; size: NA; D: NA; DNA: TGTGCCAGCAGGGCCCGGAAGGACGAGGGCGGTGGCTACACCTTC; CDR3: CASRARKDEGGGYTF
length: 15; J: TRBJ2-1; V: TRBV6-5; size: NA; D: NA; DNA: TGTGCCAGCAGCCGCGGGGGCGGAGTGTTCAATGAGCAGTTCTTC; CDR3: CASSRGGGVFNEQFF
length: 14; J: TRBJ2-7; V: TRBV2; size: NA; D: TRBD1; DNA: TGTGCCTCCCTCCTGGGACAGGTGTCCTACGAGCAGTACTTC; CDR3: CASLLGQVSYEQYF
length: 15; J: TRBJ1-1; V: TRBV10-1; size: NA; D: TRBD1; DNA: TGCGCCAGCAGTGAGTCCGGGACAGGGCTCACTGAAGCTTTCTTT; CDR3: CASSESGTGLTEAFF
length: 16; J: TRBJ2-1; V: TRBV9; size: NA; D: TRBD2; DNA: TGTGCCAGCAGTTTCTTGGGACTAGCGGGGGGGGGTGAGCAGTTCTTC; CDR3: CASSFLGLAGGGEQFF
length: 12; J: TRBJ2-1; V: TRBV7-8; size: NA; D: TRBD1; DNA: TGTGCCAGTTCGGGACAGGGGGCAAGGGGGTTCTTC; CDR3: CASSGQGARGFF
length: 16; J: TRBJ2-3; V: TRBV13; size: NA; D: TRBD1; DNA: TGTGCCAGCAGCTTCGAGGGGACAGGGAGGCCAGATACGCAGTATTTT; CDR3: CASSFEGTGRPDTQYF
length: 13; J: TRBJ2-2; V: TRBV25-1; size: NA; D: NA; DNA: TGTGCCAGCAGCACAGGGTCATCCGGGGAGCTGTTTTTT; CDR3: CASSTGSSGELFF
length: 16; J: TRBJ1-6; V: TRBV28; size: NA; D: NA; DNA: TGTGCCAGCAGACTCTTACGGGGAGTGAGTAATTCACCCCTCCACTTT; CDR3: CASRLLRGVSNSPLHF
length: 12; J: TRBJ1-5; V: TRBV30; size: NA; D: NA; DNA: TGCGCGCCCAATCATAGCAATCAGCCCCAGCATTTT; CDR3: CAPNHSNQPQHF